A single sample gave rise to the 30 T cell receptor beta chains below, sequenced in a study of blood T cell repertoires in COVID-19. Profiling relied on immunoSEQ multiplex PCR, and the TCRdb table lists in-frame clones only, not all of them. The table includes under 350,000 clones, around 92% detected once. Input material: PBMCs or T cells enriched from blood (not recorded which). The receptors stem from a woman aged 55 to 70 who had recovered from COVID-19.

V and J are TRBV24-1 and TRBJ2-3; TRBD2 agrees at 10 bases. The CDR3 totals 15 residues. In germline, CDR1 is KGHDR, CDR2 SFDVKD. With V trimmed by 2 bases and J by 8 bases, 6 bases remained unmatched. The CDR3 region is CATSDSGLARPTQYF. DNA of the CDR3: TGTGCCACCAGTGATTCGGGACTAGCGAGGCCTACGCAGTATTTT.

This clone was picked up a small number of times. The chain recombines TRBV28 with TRBJ1-1, with D unresolved. The CDR3 spans 15 residues. Germline V gene data show CDR1 as MDHEN and CDR2 as SYDVKM. Trimming left V 3 bases short and J 0 bases short, with 11 bases between. CDR3 nucleotides: TGTGCCAGCAGTTTCCTCTCATCGGTGAACACTGAAGCTTTCTTT. Its protein is CASSFLSSVNTEAFF.

The chain combines TRBV7-8 with TRBJ2-1; 7 nucleotides agree with TRBD2. V was clipped by 5 bases and J by 9 bases; unmatched bases: 7. Looked up from germline, CDR1 is SGHVS and CDR2 is FQNEAQ. The CDR3 has 13 residues. CDR3 sequence (DNA): TGTGCCAGCAGCACCGACTGGGGGGGTGAGCAGTTCTTC. This sequence encodes CASSTDWGGEQFF.

This chain uses TRBV4-1 with TRBJ2-3, with D possibly being TRBD1 (6 bases). The CDR3 sequence is 18 residues long. Germline assignment: CDR1 MGHRA and CDR2 YSYEKL. V was shortened by 4 bases and J by 8 bases, with 28 bases between the two germline ends. CDR3 nucleotide sequence: TGCGCCAGCAGCCCATTCCAGATAGGGAGTGGGGGCTTTGGTACGCAGTATTTT. This sequence encodes CASSPFQIGSGGFGTQYF.

The gene calls are TRBV7-9 and TRBJ2-7; tentative D call: TRBD2 (6 bases). Trimming shortened V by 3 bases and J by 5 bases, and 11 bases separated the two germline ends. This CDR3 region has 13 residues. Germline CDR1 reads SEHNR; CDR2 reads FQNEAQ (reference sequence). The chain's CDR3 is CASSLEGPDEQYF. The DNA of the CDR3 is TGTGCCAGCAGCTTGGAGGGTCCGGACGAGCAGTACTTC.

The rearrangement links TRBV4-1 to TRBJ1-5; D unresolved. Deletions cut 1 base from V and 1 base from J, with 8 bases between. Germline V gives CDR1 MGHRA, CDR2 YSYEKL. The CDR3 is 15 residues long. The CDR3 here is CASSQVGGSNQPQHF. CDR3 sequence (DNA): TGCGCCAGCAGCCAAGTTGGTGGCAGCAATCAGCCCCAGCATTTT.

This clone was recorded only once. The V call is TRBV5-8, the J call TRBJ2-7, with 10 bases matching TRBD2. CDR3 size: 14 residues. The germline gives CDR1 SGHTS, CDR2 YDEGEE. V lost 5 bases and J lost 4; bases outside the gene matches: 6. The DNA of the CDR3 is TGTGCCAGCAGAAGTCTAGCGGGAGTATACGAGCAGTACTTC. This gives the protein CASRSLAGVYEQYF.

The gene calls are TRBV4-1 and TRBJ2-5; possible D gene TRBD2, 5 bases. CDR1 and CDR2 from the germline V gene are MGHRA and YSYEKL. The V and J ends lost 1 base and 6 bases respectively, with 18 bases between them. The CDR3 has 16 residues. The CDR3, as DNA: TGCGCCAGCAGCCAAGGATTTCTCGGGGATAGCAAGACCCAGTACTTC. Protein product: CASSQGFLGDSKTQYF.

The chain couples TRBV28 to TRBJ1-1; tentatively, D is TRBD1 (6 bases). CDR1 is MDHEN, CDR2 SYDVKM, per germline. This CDR3 spans 16 amino acids. The V and J ends lost 4 bases and 1 base respectively, with 16 bases between them. The CDR3 loop is CASSSGAGTENTEAFF. The CDR3 DNA follows: TGTGCCAGCAGTTCAGGGGCAGGCACGGAGAACACTGAAGCTTTCTTT.

This rearrangement joins TRBV4-1 to TRBJ2-7; weak D call: TRBD1 (5 bases). The CDR3 has 14 amino acids. Deletions cut 4 bases from V and 4 bases from J, with 14 bases between. CDR1 is MGHRA, CDR2 YSYEKL, per germline. CDR3 in DNA: TGCGCCAGCAGCCTAGACCCAGGGTCTTACGAGCAGTACTTC. Its protein is CASSLDPGSYEQYF.

V is TRBV5-4 and J is TRBJ1-1; D gene uncertain. The CDR3 spans 15 residues. V lost 0 bases to trimming and J lost 4 bases, with 13 bases between them. In germline, CDR1 is SGHNT, CDR2 YYREEE (reference sequence). CDR3 protein: CASSLEPARGTEAFF. In DNA form, the CDR3 reads TGTGCCAGCAGCTTGGAGCCTGCTCGGGGCACTGAAGCTTTCTTT. Filled out from reference TRBV5-4 and TRBJ1-1, the complete variable domain reads ETGVTQSPTHLIKTRGQQVTLRCSSQSGHNTVSWYQQALGQGPQFIFQYYREEENGRGNFPPRFSGLQFPNYSSELNVNALELDDSALYLCASSLEPARGTEAFFGQGTRLTVV.

This chain connects TRBV4-1 to TRBJ2-2; 11 positions match TRBD2. V was pared by 2 bases and J by 5 bases, with 7 bases of the junction left unmatched. This CDR3 spans 17 amino acids. Germline V lookup: CDR1 MGHRA, CDR2 YSYEKL. DNA of the CDR3: TGCGCCAGCAGCCAATTACTAGCGGGAGTGCGTACCGGGGAGCTGTTTTTT. Amino acid sequence: CASSQLLAGVRTGELFF.

The chain links TRBV7-3 to TRBJ1-2, with D possibly TRBD1 on 5 matching bases. The ends were cut back, 2 bases at V and 2 bases at J, with 12 bases in the middle. CDR1 and CDR2 from the germline V gene are SGHTA and FQGTGA. The CDR3 contains 15 residues. Here the CDR3 DNA reads TGTGCCAGCAGCTTATCACCGGACATAAACTATGGCTACACCTTC. It specifies CASSLSPDINYGYTF. The whole variable domain, remainder taken from reference TRBV7-3 and TRBJ1-2, is GAGVSQTPSNKVTEKGKYVELRCDPISGHTALYWYRQSLGQGPEFLIYFQGTGAADDSGLPNDRFFAVRPEGSVSTLKIQRTERGDSAVYLCASSLSPDINYGYTFGSGTRLTVV.

This chain joins TRBV9 and TRBJ1-2; 10 bases are shared with TRBD1. The CDR3 totals 15 residues. Trimming took 3 bases from V and 4 from J; bases not matched to a gene: 6. Germline V gives CDR1 SGDLS, CDR2 YYNGEE. Here the CDR3 reads CASSGTGGERYGYTF. The DNA of the CDR3 is TGTGCCAGCAGCGGGACAGGGGGTGAGCGCTATGGCTACACCTTC.

The V call is TRBV27, the J call TRBJ2-3, with 7 bases matching TRBD2. V gave up 6 bases and J gave up 5 bases; unmatched junction bases: 5. Germline CDR1 is MNHEY and CDR2 is SMNVEV (reference sequence). The CDR3 sequence is 13 residues long. CDR3 in DNA: TGTGCCAGCAGCATAGCGGGTAGAGATACGCAGTATTTT. Protein sequence: CASSIAGRDTQYF.

The genes are TRBV2 and TRBJ2-1; the match to TRBD2 covers 9 bases. The CDR3 sequence is 14 residues long. The germline CDR1 and CDR2 sequences are SNHLY and FYNNEI. J lost 7 bases, V lost 1 base, and 2 bases had no gene match. The CDR3 DNA follows: TGTGCCAGCAGTGAAGGACTAGCGGATAATGAGCAGTTCTTC. Protein product: CASSEGLADNEQFF.

The chain combines TRBV5-1 with TRBJ2-5; 8 nucleotides match TRBD2. The CDR3 is made up of 15 amino acids. Losses at the gene ends were 3 bases for V and 2 bases for J; bases not matched to a gene: 6. Germline V gene lookup returns CDR1 SGHRS and CDR2 YFSETQ. The CDR3 DNA reads TGCGCCAGCAGCTCCGGACTAGCTGAGCAAGAGACCCAGTACTTC. Translating gives CASSSGLAEQETQYF.

This clone was seen only once. The chain is built from TRBV2 and TRBJ2-4; tentatively, D is TRBD1 (6 bases). V was cut by 6 bases and J by 1 base, with 10 bases left in between. Germline CDR1 SNHLY, CDR2 FYNNEI. The CDR3 is 14 amino acids. In DNA, the CDR3 is TGTGCCAGCAGACTCACAGGGGCCAAAAACATTCAGTACTTC. Translated, it gives CASRLTGAKNIQYF.

This sequence joins TRBV10-2 and TRBJ1-1; 7 nucleotides align to TRBD1. The germline V gene has CDR1 WSHSY and CDR2 SAAADI. The CDR3 loop spans 14 amino acids. V shed 11 bases and J 1 base; nucleotides not matched to a gene: 10. CDR3 amino acids: CAARDSRRNTEAFF. In nucleotides, the CDR3 is TGCGCCGCGCGGGACAGCCGAAGGAACACTGAAGCTTTCTTT.

The chain carries TRBV29-1 and TRBJ1-2; weak D call: TRBD1 (5 bases). The germline gives CDR1 SQVTM, CDR2 ANQGSEA. V was clipped by 3 bases and J by 8 bases, with 7 bases between them. The CDR3 is 10 amino acids. This CDR3 reads CSVDPGGYTF. In DNA form, the CDR3 reads TGCAGCGTTGATCCAGGGGGCTACACCTTC.

The rearrangement links TRBV28 to TRBJ1-5; the D gene is possibly TRBD1 (5 bases). The CDR3 spans 14 residues. V gave up 4 bases and J gave up 3 bases, with 10 bases separating them. Germline V lookup: CDR1 MDHEN, CDR2 SYDVKM. CDR3 nucleotides: TGTGCCAGCAGTTACGGACACCCCAATCAGCCCCAGCATTTT. Translating gives CASSYGHPNQPQHF. Supplemented by reference TRBV28 and TRBJ1-5, the full variable domain reads DVKVTQSSRYLVKRTGEKVFLECVQDMDHENMFWYRQDPGLGLRLIYFSYDVKMKEKGDIPEGYSVSREKKERFSLILESASTNQTSMYLCASSYGHPNQPQHFGDGTRLSIL.

The chain couples TRBV28 to TRBJ2-7; 10 bases are a match to TRBD2. Germline trimming cut 5 bases from V and 7 bases from J; bases unmatched to any gene: 14. The germline gives CDR1 MDHEN, CDR2 SYDVKM. The CDR3 is made up of 16 amino acids. The CDR3 sequence is CASSKRRLAGVGEQYF. The CDR3 DNA reads TGTGCCAGCAGTAAACGCCGCCTAGCGGGGGTTGGTGAGCAGTACTTC. Full variable domain (outside the CDR3, taken from reference TRBV28 and TRBJ2-7): DVKVTQSSRYLVKRTGEKVFLECVQDMDHENMFWYRQDPGLGLRLIYFSYDVKMKEKGDIPEGYSVSREKKERFSLILESASTNQTSMYLCASSKRRLAGVGEQYFGPGTRLTVT.

The chain uses TRBV19 and TRBJ1-2; D uncertain. V was cut by 5 bases and J by 4 bases, with 17 bases left in between. Germline loops: CDR1 LNHDA, CDR2 SQIVND (reference sequence). The CDR3 spans 15 residues. As DNA, the CDR3 is TGTGCCAGTAGTGTTCCTGGTGCTAACGCCTATGGCTACACCTTC. Residues: CASSVPGANAYGYTF.

V is TRBV3-1 (or the pseudogene TRBV3-2) and J is TRBJ1-2, with 9 bases lining up with TRBD1. CDR3 length: 15 amino acids. Trimming at V came to 0 bases and at J to 8 bases, leaving 7 bases not matched to a gene. In germline, CDR1 is LGHDT, CDR2 YNNKEL (reference sequence). CDR3 sequence (DNA): TGTGCCAGCAGCCAAGATTCGGGGACAGGGAACGGCTACACCTTC. Protein sequence: CASSQDSGTGNGYTF.

This clone came up once. V and J are TRBV24-1 and TRBJ2-1; 7 nucleotides match TRBD2. Germline CDR1 KGHDR, CDR2 SFDVKD. The CDR3 runs 13 residues. The J segment lost 9 bases and the V segment lost 7 bases, leaving 8 bases of the junction unmatched. The CDR3 here is CATSERGVGEQFF. CDR3 coding DNA: TGTGCCACCAGCGAACGGGGGGTGGGTGAGCAGTTCTTC.

The chain couples TRBV5-1 to TRBJ1-1; D perhaps matches TRBD1 (6 bases). This CDR3 is built from 14 residues. The V gene lost 3 bases and the J gene lost 4 bases, with 13 bases spanning the gap. Germline lookup yields CDR1 SGHRS and CDR2 YFSETQ. CDR3 sequence (DNA): TGCGCCAGCAGCTACTCCACAGGGTTCACTGAAGCTTTCTTT. Translation gives CASSYSTGFTEAFF. Based on the CDR3 plus reference TRBV5-1 and TRBJ1-1, the full variable domain is KAGVTQTPRYLIKTRGQQVTLSCSPISGHRSVSWYQQTPGQGLQFLFEYFSETQRNKGNFPGRFSGRQFSNSRSEMNVSTLELGDSALYLCASSYSTGFTEAFFGQGTRLTVV.

The rearrangement joins TRBV5-8 to TRBJ2-7, with 10 nucleotides matching TRBD1. The CDR3 length is 15 residues. The ends lost 4 bases at V and 2 bases at J; junction bases unmatched: 6. Germline V gene sequence: CDR1 SGHTS, CDR2 YDEGEE. In DNA, the CDR3 is TGTGCCAGCAGCATGACCGGGACAGGGGCCTACGAGCAGTACTTC. Translating it yields CASSMTGTGAYEQYF. The whole variable domain, filled in from reference TRBV5-8 and TRBJ2-7, reads EAGVTQSPTHLIKTRGQQATLRCSPISGHTSVYWYQQALGLGLQFLLWYDEGEERNRGNFPPRFSGRQFPNYSSELNVNALELEDSALYLCASSMTGTGAYEQYFGPGTRLTVT.

The J gene is TRBJ1-5, the V gene TRBV15; D is possibly TRBD1 (6 bases). Looked up from germline, CDR1 is LNHNV and CDR2 is YYDKDF (reference sequence). This CDR3 has 15 amino acids. V lost 1 base and J lost 5, with 12 bases in between. The CDR3 is CATSRVRQEDQPQHF. The CDR3 region has the DNA TGTGCCACCAGCAGAGTAAGACAGGAGGATCAGCCCCAGCATTTT. The full variable domain, its missing parts supplied by reference TRBV15 and TRBJ1-5, is DAMVIQNPRYQVTQFGKPVTLSCSQTLNHNVMYWYQQKSSQAPKLLFHYYDKDFNNEADTPDNFQSRRPNTSFCFLDIRSPGLGDTAMYLCATSRVRQEDQPQHFGDGTRLSIL.

CDR3 sequence (DNA): TGTGCCAGCAGCCCACAGCGGGGGGGGTACGAGCAGTACTTC. Translated: CASSPQRGGYEQYF. The V and J genes are TRBV5-4 and TRBJ2-7; TRBD2 aligns across 10 bases. Germline V lookup: CDR1 SGHNT, CDR2 YYREEE (reference sequence). V was pared by 4 bases and J by 4 bases, with 5 bases of the junction left unmatched. The CDR3 runs to 14 residues.

The V gene is TRBV3-1 (or the pseudogene TRBV3-2), the J gene TRBJ1-1; D might be TRBD1 (6 bases). V was trimmed by 4 bases and J by 2 bases, leaving 14 bases between them. The germline V gene has CDR1 LGHDT and CDR2 YNNKEL (reference sequence). The CDR3 sequence is 15 residues long. CDR3 loop: CASSPVQGPNTEAFF. Written as DNA, the CDR3 is TGTGCCAGCAGCCCGGTTCAGGGGCCCAACACTGAAGCTTTCTTT.